This TCR beta chain was sequenced for a study of T cell changes during pregnancy in multiple sclerosis. Trimming removed 5 bases from V and 7 bases from J, with 11 bases in between. From germline, CDR1 is DFQATT and CDR2 SNEGSKA (reference sequence). The CDR3 covers 11 residues. Sequenced by immunoSEQ multiplex PCR; TCRdb stores in-frame clones only, minus some. The sample lists about 69,000 clones, 90% to 95% occurring once. The specimen was CD4+ T cells from peripheral blood mononuclear cells, collected in the third trimester of pregnancy. The chain employs TRBV20-1 and TRBJ1-1, with D maybe TRBD1 (6 bases). The TCR comes from a female donor in good health, enrolled as a control in a pregnancy study. The CDR3 protein is CSAFLTGEAFF. The CDR3 DNA sequence: TGCAGTGCTTTCTTGACAGGTGAAGCTTTCTTT.